Shown below are 32 T cell receptor beta chains from a single sample sequenced in a study of tumor-infiltrating lymphocytes in localized non-small cell lung cancer. The repertoire was sequenced with immunoSEQ multiplex PCR; TCRdb's copy has only in-frame clones and lacks some. The sample carries thousands of clones, 81% recorded once. What was sequenced was uninvolved lung tissue not adjacent to the tumor. These receptors were collected from a human donor with non-small cell lung cancer.

V and J are TRBV7-2 and TRBJ1-2, with a possible D match to TRBD1 (6 bases). This CDR3 has 15 residues. Germline V gene data show CDR1 as SGHTA and CDR2 as FQGNSA. V lost 1 base to trimming and J lost 8 bases, with 17 bases between them. CDR3 sequence reads: CASSLDGSTGLGYTF. In DNA form, the CDR3 reads TGTGCCAGCAGCTTAGACGGGTCCACAGGGTTGGGCTACACCTTC.

This clone has only a few counts. The chain joins TRBV30 to TRBJ2-2; 7 positions agree with TRBD1. The CDR3 contains 15 residues. V shed 5 bases and J 0 bases; nucleotides not matched to a gene: 6. Germline CDR1 GTSNPN, CDR2 SVGIG (reference sequence). CDR3 nucleotide sequence: TGTGCCTGGCACCAGGGGGTATCGAACACCGGGGAGCTGTTTTTT. This sequence encodes CAWHQGVSNTGELFF.

This clone was recorded once. The chain uses TRBV5-1 and TRBJ1-1; D is perhaps TRBD1 (6 bases). This CDR3 is built from 14 residues. Germline V gives CDR1 SGHRS, CDR2 YFSETQ. Trimming removed 4 bases from V and 10 bases from J, with 20 bases in between. The CDR3: CASSRTTGLRVAFF. The CDR3 DNA is TGCGCCAGCAGCAGAACTACAGGGTTACGTGTAGCTTTCTTT.

The chain recombines TRBV5-6 with TRBJ1-1; D ambiguous. V gave up 2 bases and J gave up 0 bases, with 8 bases separating them. Germline-derived CDR1 and CDR2 are SGHDT and YYEEEE. This CDR3 has 14 residues. In nucleotides, the CDR3 is TGTGCCAGCAGCTTAGGACTGATGAACACTGAAGCTTTCTTT. The encoded protein is CASSLGLMNTEAFF.

The chain uses TRBV7-9 and TRBJ2-7; no firm D call. CDR1 and CDR2 from the germline V gene are SEHNR and FQNEAQ (reference sequence). The CDR3 sequence is 15 residues long. The V and J ends lost 5 bases and 3 bases respectively, with 17 bases between them. CDR3 residues: CASSPQERTDYEQYF. CDR3 sequence (DNA): TGTGCCAGCAGCCCCCAGGAGCGTACGGACTACGAGCAGTACTTC.

V is TRBV5-8 and J is TRBJ2-7, with D maybe TRBD2 (5 bases). Germline CDR1 and CDR2: SGHTS and YDEGEE. This CDR3 has 16 amino acids. The V end lost 4 bases, the J end lost 2 bases, and 19 bases lay between the germline ends. In DNA form, the CDR3 reads TGTGCCAGCAGCGCTGGACTTGAGCCCGTGGCCTACGAGCAGTACTTC. Amino acids: CASSAGLEPVAYEQYF.

The rearrangement uses TRBV7-6 and TRBJ1-5; D unclear. The CDR3 is made up of 15 amino acids. Between the trimmed V and J ends, which lost 5 bases and 1 base, there was a span of 12 bases. CDR1 and CDR2 from the germline V gene are SGHVS and FNYEAQ. The CDR3 protein is CASSLVGGSNQPQHF. The CDR3 nucleotides are TGTGCCAGCAGCCTAGTGGGAGGGAGCAATCAGCCCCAGCATTTT. The whole variable domain, remainder taken from reference TRBV7-6 and TRBJ1-5, is GAGVSQSPRYKVTKRGQDVALRCDPISGHVSLYWYRQALGQGPEFLTYFNYEAQQDKSGLPNDRFSAERPEGSISTLTIQRTEQRDSAMYRCASSLVGGSNQPQHFGDGTRLSIL.

In this sample, this clone turned up once. V gene TRBV7-2 combines with J gene TRBJ1-2, with D possibly TRBD1 on 5 matching bases. The CDR3 length is 14 residues. V lost 5 bases, J lost 1 base, and 11 bases lay in between. CDR1 SGHTA and CDR2 FQGNSA come from the germline V gene. The CDR3 protein is CASSPRALNYGYTF. CDR3 coding DNA: TGTGCCAGCAGCCCCAGGGCCCTTAACTATGGCTACACCTTC.

The genes are TRBV6-1 and TRBJ2-3; 7 nucleotides align to TRBD2. Germline-derived CDR1 and CDR2 are MNHNS and SASEGT. V was pared by 5 bases and J by 1 base, with 0 bases of the junction left unmatched. The CDR3 covers 13 residues. CDR3 DNA sequence: TGTGCCAGCAGTACTAGCGGCACAGATACGCAGTATTTT. It translates to CASSTSGTDTQYF.

This sequence joins TRBV6-6 and TRBJ2-7; D is uncertain. V was shortened by 10 bases and J by 5 bases, with 9 bases between the two germline ends. CDR1 is MNHNY, CDR2 SVGAGI, per germline (reference sequence). The CDR3 extends over 10 amino acids. The DNA of the CDR3 is TGTGCCACGGGTTCCCACGAGCAGTACTTC. Amino acid sequence: CATGSHEQYF.

The chain is built from TRBV4-3 and TRBJ2-1, with TRBD2 matching over 14 bases. The V gene end was trimmed by 3 bases and the J gene end by 6 bases; junction bases not matched to a gene: 7. Germline V gene sequence: CDR1 LGHNA, CDR2 YSLEER. This CDR3 spans 17 amino acids. The chain's CDR3 is CASSHSSGTSGSNEQFF. The CDR3 coding sequence is TGCGCCAGCAGCCATTCCTCCGGGACTAGCGGGAGCAATGAGCAGTTCTTC.

This chain joins TRBV7-9 and TRBJ2-7; D ambiguous. Germline-derived CDR1 and CDR2 are SEHNR and FQNEAQ (reference sequence). Trimming cost V 5 bases and J 3 bases, with 20 bases left between them. The CDR3 length is 16 residues. CDR3 nucleotides: TGTGCCAGCAGCCCCTTGCCCTCGGCCCTTTTCTACGAGCAGTACTTC. Protein sequence: CASSPLPSALFYEQYF.

The CDR3 reads CASSESGTSTDTQYF. The CDR3, as DNA: TGTGCCAGCAGCGAGAGCGGGACCTCCACAGATACGCAGTATTTT. The rearrangement uses TRBV9 and TRBJ2-3, with 7 bases aligning to TRBD2. Trimming cost V 3 bases and J 2 bases; bases outside gene matches: 6. Germline CDR1 and CDR2: SGDLS and YYNGEE. The CDR3 sequence is 15 residues long.

The sample holds a few counts of this clone. The rearrangement uses TRBV9 and TRBJ2-7; 12 bases agree with TRBD2. V dropped 4 bases and J dropped 0; count of bases not matched to a gene: 14. The CDR3 covers 19 residues. Per germline, CDR1 SGDLS and CDR2 YYNGEE. The chain's CDR3 is CASSPTSGTSGLSSYEQYF. In nucleotides, the CDR3 is TGTGCCAGCAGCCCTACCTCCGGGACTAGCGGGCTTAGCTCCTACGAGCAGTACTTC.

The table lists this clone with a few counts. The J gene is TRBJ2-7, the V gene TRBV30; D is uncertain. V was shortened by 2 bases and J by 2 bases, with 19 bases between the two germline ends. Looked up from germline, CDR1 is GTSNPN and CDR2 is SVGIG (reference sequence). The CDR3 extends over 16 amino acids. CDR3 in DNA: TGTGCCTGGAGTCTGAGACAACCGGTCCTCCCCTACGAGCAGTACTTC. This translates into CAWSLRQPVLPYEQYF.

The rearrangement uses TRBV27 and TRBJ2-2; a possible D gene is TRBD2 (6 bases). The CDR3 runs 15 residues. Germline loops: CDR1 MNHEY, CDR2 SMNVEV (reference sequence). The V end was cut by 2 bases, the J end by 4 bases, with 11 bases between. CDR3 nucleotides: TGTGCCAGCAGTTTAGCGGGGCCAGTCACCGGGGAGCTGTTTTTT. Translation gives CASSLAGPVTGELFF.

The J gene is TRBJ1-5, the V gene TRBV2; D possibly corresponds to TRBD1 (5 bases). V was clipped by 4 bases and J by 7 bases, with 14 bases between them. The CDR3 is made up of 14 amino acids. CDR1 and CDR2 (germline): SNHLY, FYNNEI. The CDR3 is CASSGVGEWQPQHF. CDR3 in DNA: TGTGCCAGCAGTGGGGTGGGGGAATGGCAGCCCCAGCATTTT.

The rearrangement uses TRBV7-9 and TRBJ2-1, with 13 bases fitting TRBD2. The V segment lost 0 bases and the J segment 8 bases; nucleotides outside the gene matches: 4. CDR1 is SEHNR, CDR2 FQNEAQ, per germline (reference sequence). The CDR3 covers 16 residues. The CDR3 protein is CASSLAGTSGIHEQFF. As DNA, the CDR3 is TGTGCCAGCAGCTTAGCGGGGACTAGCGGGATCCATGAGCAGTTCTTC.

The chain employs TRBV18 and TRBJ2-1; TRBD1 agrees at 9 bases. The V and J ends lost 0 bases and 5 bases, in that order; junction bases with no gene match: 2. Germline V gives CDR1 KGHSH, CDR2 LQKENI. The CDR3 has 15 residues. For the CDR3, the DNA is TGTGCCAGCTCACCACCGGGACAGGGCAACAATGAGCAGTTCTTC. Translating it yields CASSPPGQGNNEQFF.

J is TRBJ2-1 and V is TRBV28; no definite D call. CDR1 is MDHEN and CDR2 is SYDVKM in the germline V gene. The CDR3 runs to 13 residues. Trimming took off 6 bases at V and 4 bases at J, with 10 bases between the two ends. The CDR3 is CASSLGPYNEQFF. The CDR3 DNA sequence: TGTGCCAGCAGCCTTGGACCATACAATGAGCAGTTCTTC.

This clone was seen just once. This chain uses TRBV5-1 with TRBJ2-3; 13 bases match TRBD2. Looked up from germline, CDR1 is SGHRS and CDR2 is YFSETQ. V lost 4 bases to trimming and J lost 4 bases; unmatched junction nucleotides: 3. The CDR3 has 15 amino acids. The DNA for the CDR3 is TGCGCCAGCAGCACGGGACTAGCGGGGCCAGATACGCAGTATTTT. It codes for CASSTGLAGPDTQYF.

The chain employs TRBV5-1 and TRBJ2-7, with TRBD2 identical over 9 bases. The length of the CDR3 is 14 residues. Germline trimming cut 4 bases from V and 2 bases from J; bases unmatched to any gene: 4. Germline V gene data show CDR1 as SGHRS and CDR2 as YFSETQ. CDR3 sequence: CASSEGGGAYEQYF. DNA of the CDR3: TGCGCCAGCAGCGAAGGCGGGGGGGCCTACGAGCAGTACTTC.

In this sample, this clone turned up once. This chain uses TRBV7-6 with TRBJ2-2; 11 bases match TRBD2. V dropped 5 bases and J dropped 4; count of bases not matched to a gene: 6. Per germline, CDR1 SGHVS and CDR2 FNYEAQ. CDR3 size: 16 residues. CDR3 sequence (DNA): TGTGCCAGCAGCAAGGGACTAGCGGACCTCACCGGGGAGCTGTTTTTT. This sequence encodes CASSKGLADLTGELFF.

The chain joins TRBV2 to TRBJ1-5, with 10 bases fitting TRBD1. The CDR3 extends over 15 amino acids. After removal of 4 bases from V and 1 base from J, the junction contained 1 base not matched to a gene. The V gene's germline CDR1 is SNHLY and CDR2 FYNNEI. CDR3: CASSGDRGSNQPQHF. The CDR3 bases are TGTGCCAGCAGTGGGGACAGGGGAAGCAATCAGCCCCAGCATTTT.

This rearrangement joins TRBV25-1 to TRBJ1-2; D possibly corresponds to TRBD1 (5 bases). From germline, CDR1 is MGHDK and CDR2 SYGVNS. The CDR3 is 13 residues long. V gave up 2 bases and J gave up 7 bases, with 11 bases separating them. The DNA of the CDR3 is TGTGCCAGCAGTGAAAGTTCAGGGCTTGGCTACACCTTC. Translation: CASSESSGLGYTF.

The V gene is TRBV11-2, the J gene TRBJ2-7; D is unresolved. V gave up 1 base and J gave up 7 bases, with 14 bases separating them. The CDR3 sequence is 14 residues long. Germline assignment: CDR1 SGHAT and CDR2 FQNNGV. In DNA form, the CDR3 reads TGTGCCAGCAGCTTAGGATTTAGCTCTTGGGAGCAGTACTTC. Translating it yields CASSLGFSSWEQYF.

The gene calls are TRBV27 and TRBJ2-2; perhaps TRBD1 as D (6 bases). This CDR3 is 14 amino acids long. Germline V gives CDR1 MNHEY, CDR2 SMNVEV (reference sequence). V gave up 6 bases and J gave up 1 base, with 9 bases separating them. The CDR3 DNA reads TGTGCCAGCAGAAAGGGACAGAACACCGGGGAGCTGTTTTTT. Encoded protein: CASRKGQNTGELFF.

The genes are TRBV6-1 and TRBJ1-2; D unresolved. The germline V and J ends were trimmed by 2 bases and 9 bases, with 13 bases remaining between them. The CDR3 sequence is 13 residues long. CDR1 is MNHNS and CDR2 is SASEGT in the germline V gene. The CDR3 nucleotides are TGTGCCAGCAGTGAAAATTCTGGGGAGCGCTACACCTTC. Amino acids: CASSENSGERYTF.

The CDR3 here is CASSSSQGLRSAQYF. In nucleotides, the CDR3 is TGTGCCAGCAGTTCCTCACAGGGGCTAAGGAGCGCGCAGTACTTC. This chain connects TRBV28 to TRBJ2-7; 7 bases agree with TRBD1. This CDR3 has 15 residues. In germline, CDR1 is MDHEN, CDR2 SYDVKM. The junction had 15 bases not matched to a gene; V was cut back by 4 bases and J by 9 bases.

V is TRBV6-6 and J is TRBJ1-4, with a possible D match to TRBD1 (5 bases). Trimming took 2 bases from V and 3 from J, leaving 10 bases between them. This CDR3 region has 15 residues. Germline V gene sequence: CDR1 MNHNY, CDR2 SVGAGI (reference sequence). This CDR3 is CASSYGGRANEKLFF. CDR3 in DNA: TGTGCCAGCAGTTACGGGGGGAGGGCTAATGAAAAACTGTTTTTT.

The V gene is TRBV9, the J gene TRBJ2-2, with 7 bases matching TRBD1. The trim removed 3 bases at V and 4 bases at J, leaving 12 bases unmatched. Per the germline V gene, CDR1 is SGDLS and CDR2 is YYNGEE. The CDR3 contains 17 residues. CDR3 coding DNA: TGTGCCAGCAGCGGTAATCGGGGACAGCTTCGCACCGGGGAGCTGTTTTTT. This translates into CASSGNRGQLRTGELFF.

A single count supports this clone. V and J are TRBV7-2 and TRBJ2-2; D not resolved. The CDR3 is 13 amino acids. V lost 5 bases to trimming and J lost 9 bases, with 13 bases between them. The germline V gene encodes CDR1 SGHTA and CDR2 FQGNSA. The CDR3 sequence is CASSPGAARELFF. CDR3 in DNA: TGTGCCAGCAGCCCCGGTGCGGCTAGGGAGCTGTTTTTT. Filled out from reference TRBV7-2 and TRBJ2-2, the complete variable domain reads GAGVSQSPSNKVTEKGKDVELRCDPISGHTALYWYRQSLGQGLEFLIYFQGNSAPDKSGLPSDRFSAERTGGSVSTLTIQRTQQEDSAVYLCASSPGAARELFFGEGSRLTVL.